One and the same sample provided the 2 T cell receptor beta chains below, sequenced in a study of shared clonotypes between healthy human individuals. Cells designated naive CD8 were CD45RO-negative and were positively selected for CCR7, with terminally differentiated effector memory CD45RA+ cells excluded. This table comes from immunoSEQ multiplex PCR, and its TCRdb copy is limited to in-frame clones, with some not included. The sample yields some 2.1 million clones, approximately 92% seen once. The specimen sequenced was naive CD8+ T cells from PBMCs. These receptors all stem from a man aged 18 to 29 in good health. Some clones in this sample may be carry-over from other donors' samples.

V gene TRBV28 combines with J gene TRBJ1-2; D remains unclear. CDR3 length: 14 amino acids. V gave up 3 bases and J gave up 5 bases, with 13 bases separating them. CDR1 MDHEN and CDR2 SYDVKM come from the germline V gene. The CDR3 nucleotides are TGTGCCAGCAGTTTTTCGTCGCAGAGTTATGGCTACACCTTC. Its protein is CASSFSSQSYGYTF.

This chain joins TRBV9 and TRBJ2-1; D perhaps matches TRBD2 (6 bases). V was pared by 0 bases and J by 8 bases, with 15 bases between. The CDR3 runs 15 residues. Germline V lookup: CDR1 SGDLS, CDR2 YYNGEE. As DNA, the CDR3 is TGTGCCAGCAGCGTAGTAGCTAGCGCAGATCATGAGCAGTTCTTC. Protein: CASSVVASADHEQFF.